These T cell receptor beta chains were read from a single sample in a study of vaccination effects on CD4 cells after COVID-19. Here immunoSEQ multiplex PCR was the method, and the copy in TCRdb shows in-frame clones only, minus some. The table lists tens of thousands of clones, less than 85% of them singletons. Their antigens remain unidentified. The sequences come from CD4+ T cells from PBMCs cultured without peptide, collected after COVID-19 vaccination. The receptors stem from a human donor who had a prior SARS-CoV-2 infection. The conserved cysteine and the conserved F or W are not part of the CDR3 here.

V: TRBV5-3; CDR3: ARSFSGQGLILMNTEAF
V: TRBV30; CDR3: ATSRLAGELF
V: TRBV7-8; CDR3: ASSSDGYNEQF
V: TRBV13; CDR3: ASSSPLAGNEQF
V: TRBV7-2; CDR3: ASSSGGTGWDQPQH
V: TRBV3-1/TRBV3-2; CDR3: ASSQESSAADTQY
V: TRBV5-1; CDR3: ASSLVPSAEQY
V: TRBV12-3/TRBV12-4; CDR3: ASRYASSGYT
V: TRBV11-3; CDR3: ASSFGADRATEAF
V: TRBV27; CDR3: ASSLIGGGYEQY
V: TRBV24-1; CDR3: ATSKTGTGAKNTEAF
V: TRBV2; CDR3: ASSVAVGDLTGELF
V: TRBV25-1; CDR3: ASSDDSGSKFTDTQY
V: TRBV25-1; CDR3: ASSATTGTGTDTQY
V: TRBV18; CDR3: ASSPRPGQGRETQY
V: TRBV18; CDR3: ASSSQPTGQGDPWSGANVLT
V: TRBV7-8; CDR3: ASSSRLLTVFGEQF
V: TRBV7-8; CDR3: ASSSGTSEVDEQY
V: TRBV30; CDR3: ACGVGHSTDTQY
V: TRBV6-6; CDR3: ASSPQRPILETQY
V: TRBV4-2; CDR3: ASSLGPSGSSTDTQY
V: TRBV6-5; CDR3: ASSSTTGIQETQY
V: TRBV5-4; CDR3: ASSLPGQGGVSLH
V: TRBV19; CDR3: ASSTRRAATDTQY
V: TRBV18; CDR3: ASSRGLTSYEQY
V: TRBV18; CDR3: ASSSRILAGGMDTQY
V: TRBV4-3; CDR3: ASSQRTGDNEQF
V: TRBV5-1; CDR3: ASSLSGAPDVNGYT
V: TRBV12-5; CDR3: ASGLEEGRQF
V: TRBV11-2; CDR3: ASSMSIHPLH
V: TRBV6-5; CDR3: ASSSVTWGMNTEAF
V: TRBV24-1; CDR3: ATSESPGQGASDTQY
V: TRBV15; CDR3: ATSERAGSDYEQY
V: TRBV5-4; CDR3: ASSLRRRSNEQF
V: TRBV3-1/TRBV3-2; CDR3: ASSRSYGYT
V: TRBV3-1/TRBV3-2; CDR3: ASIGTTNTGELF
V: TRBV5-1; CDR3: ASSLSRTAGNTIY
V: TRBV6-2/TRBV6-3; CDR3: ASSDWGRGGTDTQY
V: TRBV12-3/TRBV12-4; CDR3: ASSLEGGTEAF
V: TRBV21-1; CDR3: ASSRTGEAF
V: TRBV7-9; CDR3: ASSLQGGTNEKLF
V: TRBV27; CDR3: ASRDLTDTQY
V: TRBV3-1/TRBV3-2; CDR3: ASSQAQGLIEQY
V: TRBV9; CDR3: ASSPMGQGSGYT
V: TRBV5-1; CDR3: ASSLGTSGGTFLDEQF
V: TRBV5-1; CDR3: ASSLVLATGELF
V: TRBV6-2/TRBV6-3; CDR3: ASSFRVGGEF
V: TRBV18; CDR3: ASSQPGQGSLYEQY
V: TRBV13; CDR3: ASSLVAVQETQY
V: TRBV7-2; CDR3: ASSFGTGYNSPLH
V: TRBV11-3; CDR3: ASSLDRNPPY